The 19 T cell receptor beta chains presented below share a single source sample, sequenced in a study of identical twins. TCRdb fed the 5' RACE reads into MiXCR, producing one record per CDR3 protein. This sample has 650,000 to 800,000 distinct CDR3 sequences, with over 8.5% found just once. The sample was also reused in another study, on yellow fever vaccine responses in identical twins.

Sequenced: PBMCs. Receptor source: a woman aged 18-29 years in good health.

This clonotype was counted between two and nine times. The DNA for the CDR3 is TGCAGTGCTTGCCACCCGGGCGGGAATGAGCAGTTCTTC. Its translation: CSACHPGGNEQFF. This rearrangement joins TRBV20-1 to TRBJ2-1; D possibly corresponds to TRBD2 (5 bases). This CDR3 has 13 amino acids. CDR1 is DFQATT and CDR2 is SNEGSKA in the germline V gene (reference sequence). Trimming shortened V by 5 bases and J by 7 bases, and 15 bases separated the two germline ends.

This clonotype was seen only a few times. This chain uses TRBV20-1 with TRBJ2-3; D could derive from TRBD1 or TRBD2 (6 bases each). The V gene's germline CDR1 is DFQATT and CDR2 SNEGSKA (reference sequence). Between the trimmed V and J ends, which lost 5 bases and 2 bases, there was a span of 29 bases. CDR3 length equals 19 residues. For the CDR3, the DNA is TGCAGTGCTCGCTCCCAGGTGTCCAGGGGACTTCTTTACACAGATACGCAGTATTTT. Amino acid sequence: CSARSQVSRGLLYTDTQYF.

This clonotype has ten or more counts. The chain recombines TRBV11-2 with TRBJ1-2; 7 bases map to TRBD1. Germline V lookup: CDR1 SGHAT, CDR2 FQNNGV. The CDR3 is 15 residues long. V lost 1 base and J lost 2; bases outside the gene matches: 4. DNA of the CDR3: TGTGCCAGCAGCTTAGGACAGGGACTCAACTATGGCTACACCTTC. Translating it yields CASSLGQGLNYGYTF. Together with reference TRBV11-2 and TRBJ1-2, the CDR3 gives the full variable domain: EAGVAQSPRYKIIEKRQSVAFWCNPISGHATLYWYQQILGQGPKLLIQFQNNGVVDDSQLPKDRFSAERLKGVDSTLKIQPAKLEDSAVYLCASSLGQGLNYGYTFGSGTRLTVV.

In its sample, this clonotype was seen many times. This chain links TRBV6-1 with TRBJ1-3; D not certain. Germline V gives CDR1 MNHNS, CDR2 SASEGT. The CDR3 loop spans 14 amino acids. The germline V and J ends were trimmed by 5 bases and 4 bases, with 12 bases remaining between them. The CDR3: CASSLGSWGNTIYF. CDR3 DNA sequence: TGTGCCAGCAGTCTCGGATCCTGGGGAAACACCATATATTTT.

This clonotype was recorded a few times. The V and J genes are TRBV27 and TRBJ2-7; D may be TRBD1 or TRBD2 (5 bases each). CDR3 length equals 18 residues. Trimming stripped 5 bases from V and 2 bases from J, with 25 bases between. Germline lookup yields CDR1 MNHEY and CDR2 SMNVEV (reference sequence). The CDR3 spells CASSPPPQHGTVTYEQYF. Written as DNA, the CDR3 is TGTGCCAGCAGTCCACCCCCCCAGCACGGGACGGTTACCTACGAGCAGTACTTC.

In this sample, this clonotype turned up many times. CDR3 protein: CASSPRDRGNPNTGELFF. The CDR3 DNA sequence: TGTGCCAGCAGCCCTAGGGATCGGGGGAATCCGAACACCGGGGAGCTGTTTTTT. V gene TRBV11-1 combines with J gene TRBJ2-2; D possibly corresponds to TRBD2 (6 bases). This CDR3 comprises 18 residues. Germline V lookup: CDR1 SGHAT, CDR2 FQDESV (reference sequence). Trimming took 5 bases from V and 0 from J, leaving 19 bases between them.

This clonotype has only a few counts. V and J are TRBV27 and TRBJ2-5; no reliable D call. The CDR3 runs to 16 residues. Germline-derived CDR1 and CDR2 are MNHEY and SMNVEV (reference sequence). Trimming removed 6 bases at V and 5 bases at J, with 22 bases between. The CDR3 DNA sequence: TGTGCCAGCAGCCCCACCCAGGTTTTGTATCGGGAGACCCAGTACTTC. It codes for CASSPTQVLYRETQYF.

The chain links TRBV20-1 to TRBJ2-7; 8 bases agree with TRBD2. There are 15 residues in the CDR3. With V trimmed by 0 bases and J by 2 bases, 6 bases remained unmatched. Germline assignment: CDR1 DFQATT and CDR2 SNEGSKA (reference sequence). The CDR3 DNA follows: TGCAGTGCTAGAGATTGGCTAGCGGGTCCCTACGAGCAGTACTTC. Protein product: CSARDWLAGPYEQYF.

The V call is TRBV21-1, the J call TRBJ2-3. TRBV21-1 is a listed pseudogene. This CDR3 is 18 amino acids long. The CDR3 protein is CASSKEERSVKRSDTQYF. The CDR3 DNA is TGTGCCAGCAGCAAAGAGGAGAGGAGCGTAAAAAGATCTGATACGCAGTATTTT.

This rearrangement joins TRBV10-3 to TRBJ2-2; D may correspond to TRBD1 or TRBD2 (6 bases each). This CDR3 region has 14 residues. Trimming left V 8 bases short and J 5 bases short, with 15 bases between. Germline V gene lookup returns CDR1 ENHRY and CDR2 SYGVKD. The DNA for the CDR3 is TGTGCCATCGGAAGGGGGGATTTGACCGGGGAGCTGTTTTTT. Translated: CAIGRGDLTGELFF.

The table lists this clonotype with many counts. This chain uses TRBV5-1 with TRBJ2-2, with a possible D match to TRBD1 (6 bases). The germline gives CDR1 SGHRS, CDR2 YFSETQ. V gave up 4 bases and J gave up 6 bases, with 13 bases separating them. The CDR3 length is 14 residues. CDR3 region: CASSLPQGSGELFF. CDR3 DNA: TGCGCCAGCAGCCTACCTCAGGGGTCCGGGGAGCTGTTTTTT.

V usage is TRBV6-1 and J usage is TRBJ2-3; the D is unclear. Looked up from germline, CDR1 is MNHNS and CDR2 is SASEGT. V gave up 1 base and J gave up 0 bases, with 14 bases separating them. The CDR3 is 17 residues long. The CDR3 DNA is TGTGCCAGCAGTGAAGATTTTACTTTGATAAGCACAGATACGCAGTATTTT. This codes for CASSEDFTLISTDTQYF.

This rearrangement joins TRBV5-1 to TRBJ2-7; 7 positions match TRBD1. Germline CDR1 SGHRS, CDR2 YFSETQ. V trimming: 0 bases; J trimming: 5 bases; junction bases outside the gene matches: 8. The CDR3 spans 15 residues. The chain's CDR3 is CASSLGEKGGHEQYF. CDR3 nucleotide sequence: TGCGCCAGCAGCTTGGGGGAGAAAGGGGGCCACGAGCAGTACTTC.

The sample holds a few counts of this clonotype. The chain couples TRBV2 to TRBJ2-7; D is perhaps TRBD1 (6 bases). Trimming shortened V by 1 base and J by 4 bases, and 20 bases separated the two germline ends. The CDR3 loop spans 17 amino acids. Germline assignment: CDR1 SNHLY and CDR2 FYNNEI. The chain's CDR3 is CASSEVVGAGDWYEQYF. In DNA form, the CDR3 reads TGTGCCAGCAGTGAAGTTGTTGGAGCAGGGGATTGGTACGAGCAGTACTTC.

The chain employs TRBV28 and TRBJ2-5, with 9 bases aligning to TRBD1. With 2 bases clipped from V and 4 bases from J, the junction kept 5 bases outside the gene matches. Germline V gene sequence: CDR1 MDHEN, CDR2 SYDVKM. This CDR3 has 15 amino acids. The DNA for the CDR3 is TGTGCCAGCAGTTTAAGGAGGGGACAGGGAGAGACCCAGTACTTC. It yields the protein CASSLRRGQGETQYF.

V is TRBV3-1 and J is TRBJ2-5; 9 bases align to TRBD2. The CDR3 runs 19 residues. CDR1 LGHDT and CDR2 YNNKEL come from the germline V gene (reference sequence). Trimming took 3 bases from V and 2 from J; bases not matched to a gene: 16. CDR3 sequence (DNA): TGTGCCAGCAGCCAGAGCCGGCGGGGGGGCACATCCCCACAAGAGACCCAGTACTTC. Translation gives CASSQSRRGGTSPQETQYF.

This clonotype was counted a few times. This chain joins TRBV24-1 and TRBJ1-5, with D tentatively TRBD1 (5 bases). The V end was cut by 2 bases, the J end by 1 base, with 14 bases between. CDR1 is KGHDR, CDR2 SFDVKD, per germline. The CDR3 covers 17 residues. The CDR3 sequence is CATSDSTLGLSNQPQHF. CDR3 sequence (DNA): TGTGCCACCAGTGATTCAACTCTGGGACTGAGCAATCAGCCCCAGCATTTT.

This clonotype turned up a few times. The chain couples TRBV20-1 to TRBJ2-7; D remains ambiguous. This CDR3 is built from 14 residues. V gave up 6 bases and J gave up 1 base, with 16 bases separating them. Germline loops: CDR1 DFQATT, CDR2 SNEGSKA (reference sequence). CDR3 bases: TGCAGTGCGGACCCCTTGGTATCGTCCTACGAGCAGTACTTC. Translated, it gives CSADPLVSSYEQYF.

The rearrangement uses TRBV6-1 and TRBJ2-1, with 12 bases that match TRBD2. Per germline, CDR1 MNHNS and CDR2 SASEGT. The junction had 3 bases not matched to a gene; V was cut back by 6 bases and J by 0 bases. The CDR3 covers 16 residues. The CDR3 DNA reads TGTGCCAGCAGGCTGACTAGCGGGAGCTCCTACAATGAGCAGTTCTTC. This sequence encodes CASRLTSGSSYNEQFF.